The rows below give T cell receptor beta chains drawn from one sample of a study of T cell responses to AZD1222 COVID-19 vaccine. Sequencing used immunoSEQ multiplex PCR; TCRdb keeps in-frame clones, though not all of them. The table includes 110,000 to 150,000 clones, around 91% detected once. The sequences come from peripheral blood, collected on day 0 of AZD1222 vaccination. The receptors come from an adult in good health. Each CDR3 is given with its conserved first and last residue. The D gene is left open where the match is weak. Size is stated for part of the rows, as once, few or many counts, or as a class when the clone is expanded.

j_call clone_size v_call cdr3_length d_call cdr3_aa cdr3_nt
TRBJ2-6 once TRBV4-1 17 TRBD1 CASSQRQGNSGANVLTF TGCGCCAGCAGCCAGAGACAGGGGAACTCTGGGGCCAACGTCCTGACTTTC
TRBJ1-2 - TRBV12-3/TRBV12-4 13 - CASSFGRYYGYTF TGTGCCAGCAGTTTCGGACGGTACTATGGCTACACCTTC
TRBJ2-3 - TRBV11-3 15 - CASSLDGQHTDTQYF TGTGCCAGCAGCTTAGATGGCCAGCACACAGATACGCAGTATTTT
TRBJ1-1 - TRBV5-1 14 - CASSSLRGVTEAFF TGCGCCAGCAGCAGTCTCCGGGGGGTCACTGAAGCTTTCTTT
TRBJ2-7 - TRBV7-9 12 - CASKGPADEQYF TGTGCCAGCAAAGGCCCCGCCGACGAGCAGTACTTC
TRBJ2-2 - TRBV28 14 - CASSLRGVRGELFF TGTGCCAGCAGTCTAAGGGGCGTCCGCGGGGAGCTGTTTTTT
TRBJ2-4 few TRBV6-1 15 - CASSEMGLAKNIQYF TGTGCCAGCAGTGAAATGGGGCTAGCCAAAAACATTCAGTACTTC
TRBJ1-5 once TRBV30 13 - CAWSKMVGQPQHF TGTGCCTGGAGTAAGATGGTTGGTCAGCCCCAGCATTTT
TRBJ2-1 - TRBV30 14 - CAWSTGSGNNEQFF TGTGCCTGGAGTACAGGGTCTGGGAACAATGAGCAGTTCTTC
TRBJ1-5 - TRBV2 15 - CASSVEGIANQPQHF TGTGCCAGCAGTGTTGAGGGTATAGCAAATCAGCCCCAGCATTTT
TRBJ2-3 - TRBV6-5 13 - CASSPRYADTQYF TGTGCCAGCAGTCCCCGGTACGCAGATACGCAGTATTTT
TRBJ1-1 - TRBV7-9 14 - CASSPGQPLPEAFF TGTGCCAGCAGCCCCGGGCAGCCATTACCTGAAGCTTTCTTT
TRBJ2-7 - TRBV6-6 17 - CASRRRTLTDRGGEQYF TGTGCCAGCAGGCGAAGAACCTTGACAGACAGGGGAGGGGAGCAGTACTTC
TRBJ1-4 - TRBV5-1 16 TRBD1 CASSPFDRGPREKLFF TGCGCCAGCAGCCCGTTCGACAGGGGGCCTCGGGAAAAACTGTTTTTT
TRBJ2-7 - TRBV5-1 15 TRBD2 CASSLGGGEGYEQYF TGCGCCAGCAGCTTGGGTGGGGGGGAAGGCTACGAGCAGTACTTC
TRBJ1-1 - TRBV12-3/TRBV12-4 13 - CASSLEDLAEAFF TGTGCCAGCAGTTTAGAGGATCTCGCTGAAGCTTTCTTT
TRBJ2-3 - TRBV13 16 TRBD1 CASSYDRAISTDTQYF TGTGCCAGCAGCTATGACAGGGCTATTAGCACAGATACGCAGTATTTT
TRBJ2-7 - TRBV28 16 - CASSPLGEFRDTEQYF TGTGCCAGCAGCCCATTGGGGGAATTCCGGGATACCGAGCAGTACTTC
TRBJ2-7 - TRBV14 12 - CASSQDGGEQYF TGTGCCAGCAGCCAAGATGGGGGCGAGCAGTACTTC
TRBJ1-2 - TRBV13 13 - CASSLGSNYGYTF TGTGCCAGCAGCTTGGGGAGTAACTATGGCTACACCTTC
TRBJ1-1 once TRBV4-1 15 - CASSQDPGLNTEAFF TGCGCCAGCAGCCAAGATCCGGGTTTGAACACTGAAGCTTTCTTT
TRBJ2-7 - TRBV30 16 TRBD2 CAWSVAGTYRGYEQYF TGTGCCTGGAGTGTAGCGGGGACCTACCGAGGCTACGAGCAGTACTTC
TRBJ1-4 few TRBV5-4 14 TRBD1 CASSKGQGQEKLFF TGTGCCAGCAGCAAGGGACAGGGTCAAGAAAAACTGTTTTTT
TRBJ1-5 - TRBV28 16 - CASSLYEYYSNQPQHF TGTGCCAGCAGTTTGTATGAATACTATAGCAATCAGCCCCAGCATTTT
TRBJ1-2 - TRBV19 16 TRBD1 CASSPQHRGPNYGYTF TGTGCCAGTAGTCCTCAGCACAGGGGACCTAACTATGGCTACACCTTC
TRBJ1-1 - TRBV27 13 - CASRLIMNTEAFF TGTGCCAGCAGATTAATTATGAACACTGAAGCTTTCTTT
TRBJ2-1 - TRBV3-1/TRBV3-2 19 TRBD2 CASSQEGLAGAHSYNEQFF TGTGCCAGCAGCCAAGAGGGGCTAGCGGGGGCCCACTCCTACAATGAGCAGTTCTTC
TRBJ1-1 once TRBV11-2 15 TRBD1 CASSLGGQRPTEAFF TGTGCCAGCAGCTTAGGGGGACAGAGGCCCACTGAAGCTTTCTTT
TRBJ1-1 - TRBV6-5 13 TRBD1 CASRNRGRIEAFF TGTGCCAGCAGAAACAGGGGAAGGATTGAAGCTTTCTTT
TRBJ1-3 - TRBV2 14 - CASSERNSGNTIYF TGTGCCAGCAGTGAACGTAACTCTGGAAACACCATATATTTT
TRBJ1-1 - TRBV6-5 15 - CASRGGRVKNTEAFF TGTGCCAGCAGGGGGGGGAGAGTAAAAAACACTGAAGCTTTCTTT
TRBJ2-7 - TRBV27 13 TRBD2 CASTGGRDYEQYF TGTGCCAGCACGGGGGGAAGGGACTACGAGCAGTACTTC
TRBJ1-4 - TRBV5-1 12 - CASKGANEKLFF TGCGCCAGCAAAGGGGCGAATGAAAAACTGTTTTTT
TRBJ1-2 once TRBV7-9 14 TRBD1 CASSLQGGTYGYTF TGTGCCAGCAGCTTACAGGGGGGTACCTATGGCTACACCTTC
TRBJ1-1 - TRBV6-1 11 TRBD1 CASREDRLSFF TGTGCCAGCAGAGAGGACAGGCTGTCTTTCTTT
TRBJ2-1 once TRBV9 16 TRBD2 CASSVAGTGGRGEQFF TGTGCCAGCAGCGTTGCGGGAACGGGAGGGCGTGGTGAGCAGTTCTTC
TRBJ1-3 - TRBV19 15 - CASSLRNFAGNTIYF TGTGCCAGTAGCCTAAGGAACTTCGCTGGAAACACCATATATTTT
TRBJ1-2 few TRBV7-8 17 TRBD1 CASSLGDRDYDNYGYTF TGTGCCAGCAGCTTAGGAGACAGGGACTATGATAACTATGGCTACACCTTC
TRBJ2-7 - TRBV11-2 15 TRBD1 CASSLTIGQGGEQYF TGTGCCAGCAGCTTAACTATCGGACAGGGAGGCGAGCAGTACTTC
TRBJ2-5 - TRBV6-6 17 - CASSRTPSGFGGGTQYF TGTGCCAGCAGTCGGACCCCGAGCGGGTTCGGGGGTGGGACCCAGTACTTC
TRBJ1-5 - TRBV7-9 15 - CASSLGREFGQPQHF TGTGCCAGCAGCTTAGGGAGGGAATTTGGACAGCCCCAGCATTTT